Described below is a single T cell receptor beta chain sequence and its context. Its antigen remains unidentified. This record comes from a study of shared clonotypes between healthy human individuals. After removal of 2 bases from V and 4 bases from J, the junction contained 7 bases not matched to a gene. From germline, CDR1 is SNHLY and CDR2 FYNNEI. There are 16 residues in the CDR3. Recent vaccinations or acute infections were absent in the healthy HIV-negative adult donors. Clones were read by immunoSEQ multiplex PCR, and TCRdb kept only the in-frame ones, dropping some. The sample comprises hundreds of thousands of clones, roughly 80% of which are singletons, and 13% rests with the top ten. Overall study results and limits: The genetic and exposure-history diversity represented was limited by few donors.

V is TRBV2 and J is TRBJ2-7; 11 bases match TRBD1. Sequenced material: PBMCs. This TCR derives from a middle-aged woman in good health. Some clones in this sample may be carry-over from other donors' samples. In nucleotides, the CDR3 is TGTGCCAGCAGTGAAAGTTTCGGGACAGGGGGTTACGAGCAGTACTTC. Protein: CASSESFGTGGYEQYF.